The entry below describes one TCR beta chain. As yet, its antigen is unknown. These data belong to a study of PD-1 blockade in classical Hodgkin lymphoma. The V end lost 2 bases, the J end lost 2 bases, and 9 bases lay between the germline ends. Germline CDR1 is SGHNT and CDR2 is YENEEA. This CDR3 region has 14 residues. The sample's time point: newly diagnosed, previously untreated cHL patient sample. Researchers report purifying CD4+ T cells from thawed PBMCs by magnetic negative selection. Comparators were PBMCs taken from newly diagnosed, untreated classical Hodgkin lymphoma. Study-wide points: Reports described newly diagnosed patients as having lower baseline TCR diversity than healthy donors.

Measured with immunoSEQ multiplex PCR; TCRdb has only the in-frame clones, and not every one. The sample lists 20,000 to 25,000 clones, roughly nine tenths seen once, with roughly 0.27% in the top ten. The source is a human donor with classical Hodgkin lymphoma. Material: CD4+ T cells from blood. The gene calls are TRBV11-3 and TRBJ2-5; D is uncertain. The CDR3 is CASSLIRQQETQYF. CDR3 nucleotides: TGTGCCAGCAGCTTAATCAGGCAGCAAGAGACCCAGTACTTC.